A single sample gave rise to the 28 T cell receptor beta chains below, sequenced in a study of technical replicates of blood from four donors. Here immunoSEQ multiplex PCR was the method, and the copy in TCRdb shows in-frame clones only, minus some. The sample includes 55,000 to 65,000 clones, around 97% of them seen just once. The specimen was T cells isolated from PBMCs. These receptors were obtained from a human donor in good health.

In DNA form, the CDR3 reads TGTGCCAGCAGTTTCCTACACCCGGGACAGGGGGCATTTTCTGGAAACACCATATATTTT. Protein: CASSFLHPGQGAFSGNTIYF. This rearrangement joins TRBV27 to TRBJ1-3; 12 nucleotides match TRBD1. With V trimmed by 3 bases and J by 1 base, 13 bases remained unmatched. Germline-derived CDR1 and CDR2 are MNHEY and SMNVEV (reference sequence). This CDR3 is 20 amino acids long.

The CDR3 DNA follows: TGCGCCAGCAGCTTGCTAGAGGGATTAAGCAATGAGCAGTTCTTC. This codes for CASSLLEGLSNEQFF. This sequence joins TRBV5-1 and TRBJ2-1, with D maybe TRBD2 (5 bases). The CDR3 consists of 15 residues. Trimming shortened V by 1 base and J by 6 bases, and 14 bases separated the two germline ends. The germline CDR1 and CDR2 sequences are SGHRS and YFSETQ.

The chain joins TRBV7-9 to TRBJ1-1; D call uncertain. CDR1 and CDR2 from the germline V gene are SEHNR and FQNEAQ (reference sequence). V lost 5 bases to trimming and J lost 1 base, with 14 bases between them. The length of the CDR3 is 15 residues. CDR3 nucleotide sequence: TGTGCCAGCAGCCCGAAAATACACCCGAACACTGAAGCTTTCTTT. Translating it yields CASSPKIHPNTEAFF.

V and J are TRBV5-1 and TRBJ2-2, with TRBD2 matching 13 bases. After removal of 7 bases from V and 0 bases from J, the junction contained 3 bases not matched to a gene. Germline V gene sequence: CDR1 SGHRS, CDR2 YFSETQ. CDR3 size: 16 residues. CDR3 in DNA: TGCGCCAGCTCAGGGACTAGCGGGACGAACACCGGGGAGCTGTTTTTT. It yields the protein CASSGTSGTNTGELFF.

The rearrangement joins TRBV2 to TRBJ2-2; D possibly corresponds to TRBD1 (5 bases). The CDR3 sequence is 16 residues long. V lost 4 bases and J lost 5, with 17 bases in between. Germline lookup yields CDR1 SNHLY and CDR2 FYNNEI. CDR3 nucleotide sequence: TGTGCCAGCAGTGGTGGCGTATGGGGCGATACCGGGGAGCTGTTTTTT. It translates to CASSGGVWGDTGELFF. Complete variable domain (other parts from reference TRBV2 and TRBJ2-2): EPEVTQTPSHQVTQMGQEVILRCVPISNHLYFYWYRQILGQKVEFLVSFYNNEISEKSEIFDDQFSVERPDGSNFTLKIRSTKLEDSAMYFCASSGGVWGDTGELFFGEGSRLTVL.

The genes are TRBV19 and TRBJ1-2; D possibly corresponds to TRBD1 (6 bases). This CDR3 contains 13 residues. In germline, CDR1 is LNHDA, CDR2 SQIVND (reference sequence). V lost 8 bases and J 3 bases, leaving 13 bases between the germline ends. The CDR3 coding sequence is TGTGCCAGTCGCGGACAGAGACACTATGGCTACACCTTC. Its translation: CASRGQRHYGYTF. Based on the CDR3 plus reference TRBV19 and TRBJ1-2, the full variable domain is DGGITQSPKYLFRKEGQNVTLSCEQNLNHDAMYWYRQDPGQGLRLIYYSQIVNDFQKGDIAEGYSVSREKKESFPLTVTSAQKNPTAFYLCASRGQRHYGYTFGSGTRLTVV.

The CDR3 loop is CASSRDRGPLGNQPQHF. In nucleotides, the CDR3 is TGTGCCAGCAGCCGGGACAGGGGGCCTTTAGGCAATCAGCCCCAGCATTTT. V is TRBV7-9 and J is TRBJ1-5; TRBD1 agrees at 12 bases. The CDR3 contains 17 residues. Trimming cost V 5 bases and J 2 bases; bases outside gene matches: 7. CDR1 is SEHNR and CDR2 is FQNEAQ in the germline V gene (reference sequence).

This chain joins TRBV11-3 and TRBJ2-7; 9 bases match TRBD1. Trimming cost V 4 bases and J 4 bases; bases outside gene matches: 8. This CDR3 is 15 amino acids long. Germline CDR1 SGHNT, CDR2 YENEEA. CDR3 sequence reads: CASSSTGTGYYEQYF. DNA of the CDR3: TGTGCCAGCAGCTCCACCGGGACAGGGTATTACGAGCAGTACTTC.

This clone was picked up one time. V is TRBV27 and J is TRBJ2-7; TRBD1 matches 7 bases. This CDR3 is 16 amino acids long. Germline CDR1 is MNHEY and CDR2 is SMNVEV (reference sequence). V lost 6 bases to trimming and J lost 0 bases; unmatched junction nucleotides: 11. The CDR3 spells CASSHSVTGVSYEQYF. CDR3 nucleotides: TGTGCCAGCAGCCATTCGGTAACAGGGGTCTCCTACGAGCAGTACTTC.

Of note for this clone: At one end, the junction sequence differs from germline, possibly due to a read error. This chain links TRBV2 with TRBJ1-5, with D tentatively TRBD1 (6 bases). Germline-derived CDR1 and CDR2 are SNHLY and FYNNEI. CDR3 length: 15 residues. CDR3 sequence: CASREATGHNQPQHF. In DNA, the CDR3 is TGTGCCAGCAGGGAAGCGACAGGACACAATCAGCCCCAGCATTTT.

The chain combines TRBV28 with TRBJ1-2; D remains unclear. The germline V and J ends were trimmed by 6 bases and 4 bases, with 12 bases remaining between them. The CDR3 covers 13 residues. Germline lookup yields CDR1 MDHEN and CDR2 SYDVKM. CDR3 region: CASSPGRGYGYTF. CDR3 coding DNA: TGTGCCAGCAGCCCCGGACGGGGCTATGGCTACACCTTC.

The V call is TRBV27, the J call TRBJ1-3; D remains ambiguous. This CDR3 is built from 15 residues. V lost 5 bases, J lost 0 bases, and 11 bases lay in between. From germline, CDR1 is MNHEY and CDR2 SMNVEV (reference sequence). In DNA, the CDR3 is TGTGCCAGCAGTCCGCGACACCTCTCTGGAAACACCATATATTTT. Protein product: CASSPRHLSGNTIYF.

The chain employs TRBV19 and TRBJ2-3, with TRBD2 matching over 12 bases. The V gene end was trimmed by 6 bases and the J gene end by 3 bases; junction bases not matched to a gene: 7. Per the germline V gene, CDR1 is LNHDA and CDR2 is SQIVND (reference sequence). This CDR3 spans 16 amino acids. The CDR3 bases are TGTGCCAGTAGCCAACTAGCGGGGGGCCGAACAGATACGCAGTATTTT. This encodes CASSQLAGGRTDTQYF.

The V gene is TRBV30, the J gene TRBJ1-6, with 8 nucleotides matching TRBD1. In germline, CDR1 is GTSNPN, CDR2 SVGIG (reference sequence). With V trimmed by 1 base and J by 7 bases, 9 bases remained unmatched. The CDR3 length is 16 residues. The DNA of the CDR3 is TGTGCCTGGAGTGGGACAGGGATCCTCCGGAATTCACCCCTCCACTTT. Translation gives CAWSGTGILRNSPLHF.

This sequence joins TRBV10-3 and TRBJ1-3, with TRBD1 matching 7 bases. The CDR3 is 13 residues long. Germline CDR1 ENHRY, CDR2 SYGVKD. The J segment lost 2 bases and the V segment lost 10 bases, leaving 5 bases of the junction unmatched. CDR3 coding DNA: TGTGCCAGTACAGGGGTCACTGGAAACACCATATATTTT. Residues: CASTGVTGNTIYF.

This rearrangement joins TRBV7-9 to TRBJ2-1; 8 bases agree with TRBD2. The CDR3 length is 15 residues. Germline V gene lookup returns CDR1 SEHNR and CDR2 FQNEAQ (reference sequence). The V gene end was trimmed by 5 bases and the J gene end by 0 bases; junction bases not matched to a gene: 3. CDR3 in amino acids: CASSPSGSSYNEQFF. The CDR3 region has the DNA TGTGCCAGCAGCCCAAGCGGGAGCTCCTACAATGAGCAGTTCTTC.

This chain joins TRBV5-6 and TRBJ1-5; D uncertain. CDR1 and CDR2 (germline): SGHDT, YYEEEE. The germline V and J ends were trimmed by 0 bases and 4 bases, with 8 bases remaining between them. The CDR3 is made up of 14 amino acids. DNA of the CDR3: TGTGCCAGCAGCTTGGAACGGGAGAATCAGCCCCAGCATTTT. It translates to CASSLERENQPQHF.

This chain joins TRBV4-1 and TRBJ2-5; TRBD2 might be the D (6 bases). V shed 3 bases and J shed 2 bases, with 16 bases lying between them. The V gene's germline CDR1 is MGHRA and CDR2 YSYEKL. CDR3 length equals 16 residues. CDR3 DNA sequence: TGCGCCAGCAGCCAGGTGCTTGCAGGGAGGCAAGAGACCCAGTACTTC. Protein product: CASSQVLAGRQETQYF.

The chain recombines TRBV10-3 with TRBJ2-7; 12 bases fit TRBD2. V gave up 2 bases and J gave up 0 bases; unmatched junction bases: 5. Germline CDR1 and CDR2: ENHRY and SYGVKD. The CDR3 spans 17 residues. This chain's CDR3 is CAISEGTSGLSSYEQYF. CDR3 in DNA: TGTGCCATCAGTGAGGGGACTAGCGGGTTAAGCTCCTACGAGCAGTACTTC.

The chain couples TRBV19 to TRBJ2-7; 9 bases line up with TRBD2. J gave up 1 base and V 6 bases, and 7 bases lay outside the gene matches. This CDR3 region has 15 residues. Per the germline V gene, CDR1 is LNHDA and CDR2 is SQIVND (reference sequence). The CDR3 is CASRPFSGSSYEQYF. The CDR3 nucleotides read TGTGCCAGTAGACCCTTTAGCGGGAGTTCCTACGAGCAGTACTTC.

The chain couples TRBV28 to TRBJ2-7, with 7 bases identical to TRBD1. The CDR3 length is 15 residues. V shed 5 bases, J shed 4 bases, and the junction held 11 bases outside the gene matches. From germline, CDR1 is MDHEN and CDR2 SYDVKM. The chain's CDR3 is CASSITSGTVYEQYF. In DNA form, the CDR3 reads TGTGCCAGCAGTATTACGTCTGGGACAGTATACGAGCAGTACTTC.

The chain has TRBV7-6 and TRBJ2-3; D is perhaps TRBD2 (6 bases). The CDR3 consists of 14 residues. Trimming pared 4 bases from V and 2 bases from J, leaving 10 bases between. CDR1 is SGHVS, CDR2 FNYEAQ, per germline. The CDR3 loop is CASSSGLSTDTQYF. CDR3 nucleotide sequence: TGTGCCAGCAGCTCAGGACTATCCACAGATACGCAGTATTTT.

The chain recombines TRBV27 with TRBJ1-4; TRBD1 might be the D (5 bases). Trimming removed 5 bases from V and 8 bases from J, with 18 bases in between. There are 15 residues in the CDR3. Germline loops: CDR1 MNHEY, CDR2 SMNVEV (reference sequence). In DNA, the CDR3 is TGTGCCAGCAGTGCGGACCAGGGTGCGCAGGAAAAACTGTTTTTT. This sequence encodes CASSADQGAQEKLFF.

This clone was counted a single time. The V gene is TRBV5-4, the J gene TRBJ1-2; 7 bases are shared with TRBD1. V was pared by 4 bases and J by 4 bases, with 13 bases of the junction left unmatched. The germline V gene encodes CDR1 SGHNT and CDR2 YYREEE (reference sequence). This CDR3 is built from 16 residues. As DNA, the CDR3 is TGTGCCAGCAGCCTCGGACAGTTTCAGGGGGTCTATGGCTACACCTTC. Translated: CASSLGQFQGVYGYTF.

The chain joins TRBV6-5 to TRBJ1-2, with TRBD1 identical over 8 bases. V shed 6 bases, J shed 5 bases, and the junction held 5 bases outside the gene matches. Looked up from germline, CDR1 is MNHEY and CDR2 is SVGAGI. The CDR3 totals 13 residues. CDR3 residues: CASRDRAQYGYTF. In nucleotides, the CDR3 is TGTGCCAGCAGGGACAGGGCGCAGTATGGCTACACCTTC.

The chain uses TRBV19 and TRBJ1-2; possibly TRBD1 for D (6 bases). CDR1 and CDR2 from the germline V gene are LNHDA and SQIVND (reference sequence). CDR3 length: 18 residues. The V end lost 4 bases, the J end lost 8 bases, and 29 bases lay between the germline ends. The CDR3 loop reads CASSTPSEYTGRNRGYTF. The CDR3 DNA reads TGTGCCAGTAGTACCCCCAGCGAATACACAGGGCGAAATCGAGGCTACACCTTC. Variable domain in full (rest from reference TRBV19 and TRBJ1-2): DGGITQSPKYLFRKEGQNVTLSCEQNLNHDAMYWYRQDPGQGLRLIYYSQIVNDFQKGDIAEGYSVSREKKESFPLTVTSAQKNPTAFYLCASSTPSEYTGRNRGYTFGSGTRLTVV.

The chain recombines TRBV6-5 with TRBJ1-5; a possible D gene is TRBD1 (6 bases). The germline V gene has CDR1 MNHEY and CDR2 SVGAGI. V was shortened by 8 bases and J by 4 bases, with 12 bases between the two germline ends. This CDR3 has 13 amino acids. DNA for the CDR3: TGTGCCAGCGGCAGGGGTGTAAATCAGCCCCAGCATTTT. It specifies CASGRGVNQPQHF.

The V gene is TRBV28, the J gene TRBJ2-1; 9 bases fit TRBD1. The V segment lost 5 bases and the J segment 12 bases; nucleotides outside the gene matches: 11. The length of the CDR3 is 14 residues. The germline CDR1 and CDR2 sequences are MDHEN and SYDVKM. In nucleotides, the CDR3 is TGTGCCAGCAGTCGCCCGGGACAGGGTTTGGGGCAGTTCTTC. It yields the protein CASSRPGQGLGQFF.